This T cell receptor (beta chain) was retrieved from a study of cytomegalovirus exposure and HLA in healthy donors. Whole-study results and caveats: The classifier reportedly diagnosed cytomegalovirus status with high sensitivity and specificity.

PCR was performed using 60 Vbeta and 13 Jbeta primers. Sequencing was performed with immunoSEQ multiplex PCR; in TCRdb, only in-frame clones are kept and a portion is missing. There are about 54,000 clones in the sample; more than 65% occur only once, and under 3.5% lies in the top ten. Points on this clone: Its antigen is still unknown. Distinct nucleotide sequences in the sample also encode this CDR3.

There are 16 residues in the CDR3. CDR1 is LNHDA and CDR2 is SQIVND in the germline V gene (reference sequence). Trimming stripped 7 bases from V and 1 base from J, with 17 bases between. The origin of this receptor is a woman between 18 and 30 years old in good health and CMV-seronegative. Material: PBMCs. The V call is TRBV19, the J call TRBJ1-5, with D uncertain. CDR3 nucleotide sequence: TGTGCCAGTACCAGCCGGTCGGGTCTCAGCAATCAGCCCCAGCATTTT. Protein: CASTSRSGLSNQPQHF.